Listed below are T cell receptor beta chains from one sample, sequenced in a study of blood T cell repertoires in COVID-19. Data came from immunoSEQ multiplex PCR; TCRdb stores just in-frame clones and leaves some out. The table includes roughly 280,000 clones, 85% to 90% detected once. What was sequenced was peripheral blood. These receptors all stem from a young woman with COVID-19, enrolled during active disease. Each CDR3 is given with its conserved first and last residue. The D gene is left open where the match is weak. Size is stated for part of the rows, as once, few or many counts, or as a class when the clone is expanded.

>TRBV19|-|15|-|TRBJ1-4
TGTGCCAGTAGTACCCGAGGGCTAACGGGTGAAAAACTGTTTTTT
CASSTRGLTGEKLFF
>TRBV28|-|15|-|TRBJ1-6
TGTGCCAGCAGTTTAGCCCCACTCTATAATTCACCCCTCCACTTT
CASSLAPLYNSPLHF
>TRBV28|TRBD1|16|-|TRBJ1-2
TGTGCCAGCAGTTTAAGGGGACAGGGAGGGAACTATGGCTACACCTTC
CASSLRGQGGNYGYTF
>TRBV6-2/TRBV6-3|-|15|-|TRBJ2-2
TGTGCCAGCAGTTACTGGCTAGACTACACCGGGGAGCTGTTTTTT
CASSYWLDYTGELFF
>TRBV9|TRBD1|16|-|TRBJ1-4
TGTGCCAGCAGCCCCAGAGACAGGGCCTCTAATGAAAAACTGTTTTTT
CASSPRDRASNEKLFF
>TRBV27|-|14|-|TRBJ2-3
TGTGCCAGCAGCTTCTCACTAGATCCAGATACGCAGTATTTT
CASSFSLDPDTQYF
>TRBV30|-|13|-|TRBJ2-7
TGTGCCTGGAGTCGAGGGCTACTCTACGAGCAGTACTTC
CAWSRGLLYEQYF
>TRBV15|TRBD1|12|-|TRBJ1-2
TGTGCCACCAGCGGCTGGACAGGTGGCTACACCTTC
CATSGWTGGYTF
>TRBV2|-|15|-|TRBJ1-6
TGTGCCAGCAGCAGACAGGAGGAGTACCCCTCTTCCCTCCACTTT
CASSRQEEYPSSLHF
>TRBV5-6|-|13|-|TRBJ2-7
TGTGCCAGCAGCTTGTTTTCACTGCACGAGCAGTACTTC
CASSLFSLHEQYF
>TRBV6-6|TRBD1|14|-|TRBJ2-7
TGTGCCAGCAGTTACCACAGGGGAACCTACGAGCAGTACTTC
CASSYHRGTYEQYF
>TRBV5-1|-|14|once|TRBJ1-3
TGCGCCTGTCCGCCTCCCTCGAGGGGAAACACCATATATTTT
CACPPPSRGNTIYF
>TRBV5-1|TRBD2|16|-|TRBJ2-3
TGCGCCAGCAGCTTGGGCGACGGGAGGGTGGCAGATACGCAGTATTTT
CASSLGDGRVADTQYF
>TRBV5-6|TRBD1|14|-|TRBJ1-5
TGTGCCAGCAGCCTACAGGGGTTTGGTCAGCCCCAGCATTTT
CASSLQGFGQPQHF
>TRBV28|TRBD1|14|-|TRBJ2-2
TGTGCCAGCTGGGGACAGGGGGGTACCGGGGAGCTGTTTTTT
CASWGQGGTGELFF
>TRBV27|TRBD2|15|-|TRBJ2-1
TGTGCCAGCAGTTCCCCTAGCGGGAGGGCGAATGAGCAGTTCTTC
CASSSPSGRANEQFF
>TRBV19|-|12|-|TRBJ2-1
TGTGCCAGTAGTTGGTACAACAATGAGCAGTTCTTC
CASSWYNNEQFF
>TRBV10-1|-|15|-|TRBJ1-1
TGCGCCAGCAGTGAGTCGATGGACAGATGGACTGAAGCTTTCTTT
CASSESMDRWTEAFF
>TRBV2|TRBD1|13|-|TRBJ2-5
TGTGCCAGCAGAGGGACAGGGGGAGAGACCCAGTACTTC
CASRGTGGETQYF
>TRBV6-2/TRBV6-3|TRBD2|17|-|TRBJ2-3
TGTGCCAGCAGCCGGGGACTAGCGGGAGGGCTCACAGATACGCAGTATTTT
CASSRGLAGGLTDTQYF
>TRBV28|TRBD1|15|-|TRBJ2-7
TGTGCCAGCAGTCCCCCCGGGACAGCAGCCTACGAGCAGTACTTC
CASSPPGTAAYEQYF
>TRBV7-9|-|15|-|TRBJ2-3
TGTGCCAGCAGCCGCGTGAGCGGAAGCACAGATACGCAGTATTTT
CASSRVSGSTDTQYF
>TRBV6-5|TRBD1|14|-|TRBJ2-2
TGTGCCAGCCGGACAGGTGGGAACACCGGGGAGCTGTTTTTT
CASRTGGNTGELFF
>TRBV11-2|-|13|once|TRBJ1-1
TGTGCCAGCAGCTTTTTATCGAACACTGAAGCTTTCTTT
CASSFLSNTEAFF
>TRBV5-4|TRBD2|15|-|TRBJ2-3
TGTGCCAGCAGCCCCTTGACTAGCATCACAGATACGCAGTATTTT
CASSPLTSITDTQYF
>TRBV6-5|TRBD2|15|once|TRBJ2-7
TGTGCCAGCAGTTTGGGTAGCGGGAGGGCCTACGAGCAGTACTTC
CASSLGSGRAYEQYF
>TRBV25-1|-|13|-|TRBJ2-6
TGTGCCAGCTCAAGAGCTGGGGCCAACGTCCTGACTTTC
CASSRAGANVLTF
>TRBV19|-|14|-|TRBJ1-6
TGTGCCAGTAGCCGGACAACGGGTTATTCACCCCTCCACTTT
CASSRTTGYSPLHF
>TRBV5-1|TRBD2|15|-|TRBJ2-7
TGCGCCAGCAGCTTGGGGACTAGCGGGGCTTTGGAGCAGTACTTC
CASSLGTSGALEQYF
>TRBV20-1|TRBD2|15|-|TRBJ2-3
TGCAGTGCTAGTCCCATCAGCGGGAGGGCAGATACGCAGTATTTT
CSASPISGRADTQYF
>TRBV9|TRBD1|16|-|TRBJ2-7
TGTGCCAGCAGCGCAGGGGTTCAGGGGGTTTTGTACGAGCAGTACTTC
CASSAGVQGVLYEQYF
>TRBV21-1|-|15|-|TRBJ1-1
TGTGCCAGCAGCAAAGAGGGACAGCAGAACACTGAAGCTTTCTTT
CASSKEGQQNTEAFF
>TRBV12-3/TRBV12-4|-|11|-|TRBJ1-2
TGTGCCAGCAGTTTCGGGTATGGCTACACCTTC
CASSFGYGYTF
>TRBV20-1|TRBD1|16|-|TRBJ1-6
TGCAGTGCTAGTGACTCGCGACAGGGAAGCGATTCACCCCTCCACTTT
CSASDSRQGSDSPLHF
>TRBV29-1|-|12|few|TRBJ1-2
TGCAGCGTTTGGGGAGGGGGCTATGGCTACACCTTC
CSVWGGGYGYTF
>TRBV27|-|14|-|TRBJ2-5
TGTGCCAGCAGTTCCGGACAGAGGAGGGAGACCCAGTACTTC
CASSSGQRRETQYF
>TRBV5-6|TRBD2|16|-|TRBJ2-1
TGTGCCAGCAGCCCGCTAGCGGGGGGCTCCTACAATGAGCAGTTCTTC
CASSPLAGGSYNEQFF
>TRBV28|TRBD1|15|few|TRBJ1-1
TGTGCCAGCAGTTCGGGGGACAGGGGGAACACTGAAGCTTTCTTT
CASSSGDRGNTEAFF
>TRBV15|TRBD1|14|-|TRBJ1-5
TGTGCCACGAAGTCGGACAGGGCACATCAGCCCCAGCATTTT
CATKSDRAHQPQHF
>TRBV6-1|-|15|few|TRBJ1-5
TGTGCCAGCAGTGAAGTGGGGGCTCAAAATCAGCCCCAGCATTTT
CASSEVGAQNQPQHF
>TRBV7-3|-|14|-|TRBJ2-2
TGTGCCAGCAGCCGACTGGGGGGCACCGGGGAGCTGTTTTTT
CASSRLGGTGELFF
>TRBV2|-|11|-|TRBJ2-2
TGTGCCAGCAGGATAGCCGGGGAGCTGTTTTTT
CASRIAGELFF
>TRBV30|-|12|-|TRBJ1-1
TGTGCCTGGAGCCGGGGTCCAACTGAAGCTTTCTTT
CAWSRGPTEAFF
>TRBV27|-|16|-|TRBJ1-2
TGTGCCAGCAGTTCGACGACAGGATACCCTAACTATGGCTACACCTTC
CASSSTTGYPNYGYTF
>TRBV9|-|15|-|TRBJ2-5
TGTGCCAGCAGCGCATACCCCAGGGGCCAAGAGACCCAGTACTTC
CASSAYPRGQETQYF
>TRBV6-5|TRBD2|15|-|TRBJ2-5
TGTGCCAGCAGTTATTTGGGACTAGCGGGAGAGCCCCAGTACTTC
CASSYLGLAGEPQYF
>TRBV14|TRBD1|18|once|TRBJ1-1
TGTGCCAGCAGCCAAGGAGGCTTGAGGACAGGGGCGGTCACTGAAGCTTTCTTT
CASSQGGLRTGAVTEAFF
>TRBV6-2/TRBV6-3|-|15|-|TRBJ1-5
TGTGCCAGCAGTTACCCGGCACTACCGGGGCAGCCCCAGCATTTT
CASSYPALPGQPQHF